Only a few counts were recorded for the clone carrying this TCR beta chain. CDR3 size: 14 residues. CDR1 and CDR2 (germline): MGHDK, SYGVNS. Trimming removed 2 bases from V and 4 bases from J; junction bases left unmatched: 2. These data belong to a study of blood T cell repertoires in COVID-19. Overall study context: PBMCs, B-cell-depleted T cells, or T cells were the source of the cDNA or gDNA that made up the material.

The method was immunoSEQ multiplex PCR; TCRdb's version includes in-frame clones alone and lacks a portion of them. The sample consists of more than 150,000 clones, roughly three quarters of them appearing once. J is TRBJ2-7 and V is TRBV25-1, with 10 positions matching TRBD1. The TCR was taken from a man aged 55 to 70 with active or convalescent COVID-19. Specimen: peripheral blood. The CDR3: CASSEGTGDYEQYF. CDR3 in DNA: TGTGCCAGCAGTGAAGGGACAGGGGATTACGAGCAGTACTTC.